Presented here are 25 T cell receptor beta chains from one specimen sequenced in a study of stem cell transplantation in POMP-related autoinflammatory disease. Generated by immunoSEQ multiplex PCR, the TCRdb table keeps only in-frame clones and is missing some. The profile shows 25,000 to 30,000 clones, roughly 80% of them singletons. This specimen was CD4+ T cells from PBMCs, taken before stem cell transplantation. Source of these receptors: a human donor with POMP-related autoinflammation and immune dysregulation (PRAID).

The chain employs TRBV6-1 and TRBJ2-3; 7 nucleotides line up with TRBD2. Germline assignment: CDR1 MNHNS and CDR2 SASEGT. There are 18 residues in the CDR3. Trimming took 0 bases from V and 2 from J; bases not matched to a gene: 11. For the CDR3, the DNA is TGTGCCAGCAGTGAAGCGGGACTCGGGACTACATACACAGATACGCAGTATTTT. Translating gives CASSEAGLGTTYTDTQYF.

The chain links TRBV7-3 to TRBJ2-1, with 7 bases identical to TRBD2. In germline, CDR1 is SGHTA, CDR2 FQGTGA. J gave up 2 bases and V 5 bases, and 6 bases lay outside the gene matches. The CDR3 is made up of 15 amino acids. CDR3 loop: CASSAAGATYNEQFF. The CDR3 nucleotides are TGTGCCAGCAGCGCGGCGGGAGCTACCTACAATGAGCAGTTCTTC.

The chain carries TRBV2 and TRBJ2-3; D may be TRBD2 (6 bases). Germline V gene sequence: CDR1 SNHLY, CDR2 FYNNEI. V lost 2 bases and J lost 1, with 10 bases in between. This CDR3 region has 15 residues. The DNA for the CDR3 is TGTGCCAGCAGTGAACGCGGGGTGGGCACAGATACGCAGTATTTT. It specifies CASSERGVGTDTQYF.

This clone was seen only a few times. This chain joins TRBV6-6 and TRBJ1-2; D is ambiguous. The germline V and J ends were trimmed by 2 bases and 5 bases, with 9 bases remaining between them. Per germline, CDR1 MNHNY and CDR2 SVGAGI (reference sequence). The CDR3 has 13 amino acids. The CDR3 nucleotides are TGTGCCAGCAGTTACGGAGGAACTTATGGCTACACCTTC. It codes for CASSYGGTYGYTF.

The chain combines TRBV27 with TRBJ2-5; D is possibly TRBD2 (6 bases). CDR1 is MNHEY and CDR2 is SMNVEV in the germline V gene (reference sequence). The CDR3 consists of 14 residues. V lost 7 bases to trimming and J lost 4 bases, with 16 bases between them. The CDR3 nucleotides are TGTGCCAGCAAGGTTCTTGTGGGGGGAGAGACCCAGTACTTC. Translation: CASKVLVGGETQYF.

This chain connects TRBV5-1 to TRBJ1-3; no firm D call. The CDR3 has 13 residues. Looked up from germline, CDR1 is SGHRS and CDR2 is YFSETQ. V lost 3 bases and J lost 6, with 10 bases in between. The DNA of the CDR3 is TGCGCCAGCAGCTGGGCCGGAGAAAACACCATATATTTT. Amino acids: CASSWAGENTIYF.

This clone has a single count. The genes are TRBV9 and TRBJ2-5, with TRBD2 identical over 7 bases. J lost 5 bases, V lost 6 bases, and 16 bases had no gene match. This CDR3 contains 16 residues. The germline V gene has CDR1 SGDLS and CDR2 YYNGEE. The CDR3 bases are TGTGCCAGCAACCGAGCAGTCGTGGGGCGGGGGGAGACCCAGTACTTC. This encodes CASNRAVVGRGETQYF.

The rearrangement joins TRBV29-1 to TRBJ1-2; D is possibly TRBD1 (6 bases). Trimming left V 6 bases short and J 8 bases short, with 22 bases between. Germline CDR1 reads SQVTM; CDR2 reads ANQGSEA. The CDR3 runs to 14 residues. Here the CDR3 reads CSVAEKGGTDGYTF. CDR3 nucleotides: TGCAGCGTCGCCGAGAAGGGGGGCACTGACGGCTACACCTTC.

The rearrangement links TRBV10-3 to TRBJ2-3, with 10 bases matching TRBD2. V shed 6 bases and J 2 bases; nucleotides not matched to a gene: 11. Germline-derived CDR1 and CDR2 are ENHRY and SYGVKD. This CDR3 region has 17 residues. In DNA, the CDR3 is TGTGCCATCAGCCCAAGGGTAGCGGGGGGTTTCACAGATACGCAGTATTTT. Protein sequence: CAISPRVAGGFTDTQYF.

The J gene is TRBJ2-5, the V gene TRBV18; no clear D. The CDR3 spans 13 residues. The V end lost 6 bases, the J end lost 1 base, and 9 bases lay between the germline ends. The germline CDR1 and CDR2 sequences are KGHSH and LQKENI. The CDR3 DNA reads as TGTGCCAGCTCCTCGGCGACCCAAGAGACCCAGTACTTC. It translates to CASSSATQETQYF.

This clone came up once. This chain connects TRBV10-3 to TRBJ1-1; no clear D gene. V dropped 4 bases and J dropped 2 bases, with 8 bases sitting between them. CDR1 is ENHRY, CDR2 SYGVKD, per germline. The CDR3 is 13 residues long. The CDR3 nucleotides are TGTGCCATCAGTGCGGAAGGAAACACTGAAGCTTTCTTT. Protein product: CAISAEGNTEAFF.

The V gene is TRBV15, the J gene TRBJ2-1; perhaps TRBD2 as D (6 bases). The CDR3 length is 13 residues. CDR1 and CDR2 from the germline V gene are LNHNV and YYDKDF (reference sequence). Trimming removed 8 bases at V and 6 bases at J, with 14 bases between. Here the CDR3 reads CATGTGVRNEQFF. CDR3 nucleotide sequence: TGTGCCACCGGGACTGGGGTACGCAATGAGCAGTTCTTC.

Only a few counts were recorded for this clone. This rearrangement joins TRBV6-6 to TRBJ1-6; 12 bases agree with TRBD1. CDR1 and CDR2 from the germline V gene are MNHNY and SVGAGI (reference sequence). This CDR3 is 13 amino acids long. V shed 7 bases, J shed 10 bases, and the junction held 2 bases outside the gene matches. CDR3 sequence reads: CASTGTGGSPLHF. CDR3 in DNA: TGTGCCAGCACGGGGACAGGGGGCTCACCCCTCCACTTT.

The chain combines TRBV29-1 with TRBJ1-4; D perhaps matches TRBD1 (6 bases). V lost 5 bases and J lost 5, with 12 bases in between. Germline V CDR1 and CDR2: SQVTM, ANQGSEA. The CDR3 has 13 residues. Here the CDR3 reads CSVLGDNNEKLFF. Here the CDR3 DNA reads TGCAGCGTTTTGGGGGACAACAATGAAAAACTGTTTTTT.

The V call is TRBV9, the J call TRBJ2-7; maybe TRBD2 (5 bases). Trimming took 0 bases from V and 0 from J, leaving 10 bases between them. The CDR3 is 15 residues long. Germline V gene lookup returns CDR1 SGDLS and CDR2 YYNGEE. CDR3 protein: CASSVGGPSSYEQYF. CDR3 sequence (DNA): TGTGCCAGCAGCGTAGGCGGGCCGAGCTCCTACGAGCAGTACTTC.

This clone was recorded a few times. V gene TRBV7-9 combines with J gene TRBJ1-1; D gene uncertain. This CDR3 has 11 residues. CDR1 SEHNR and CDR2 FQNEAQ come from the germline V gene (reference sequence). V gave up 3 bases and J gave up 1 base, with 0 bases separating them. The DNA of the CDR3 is TGTGCCAGCAGCTTGAACACTGAAGCTTTCTTT. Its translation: CASSLNTEAFF.

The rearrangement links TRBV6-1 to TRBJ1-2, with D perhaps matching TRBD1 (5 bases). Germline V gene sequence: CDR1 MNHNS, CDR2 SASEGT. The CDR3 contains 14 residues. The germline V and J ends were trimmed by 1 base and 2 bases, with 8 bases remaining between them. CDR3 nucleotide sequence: TGTGCCAGCAGTGAAGTCAGGGAAAACTATGGCTACACCTTC. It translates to CASSEVRENYGYTF.

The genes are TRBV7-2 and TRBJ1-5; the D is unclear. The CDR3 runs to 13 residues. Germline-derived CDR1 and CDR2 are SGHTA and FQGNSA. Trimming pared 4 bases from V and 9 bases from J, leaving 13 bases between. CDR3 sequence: CASSSTLPGPQHF. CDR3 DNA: TGTGCCAGCAGCTCGACGCTGCCGGGGCCCCAGCATTTT. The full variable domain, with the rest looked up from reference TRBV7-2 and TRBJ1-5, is GAGVSQSPSNKVTEKGKDVELRCDPISGHTALYWYRQSLGQGLEFLIYFQGNSAPDKSGLPSDRFSAERTGGSVSTLTIQRTQQEDSAVYLCASSSTLPGPQHFGDGTRLSIL.

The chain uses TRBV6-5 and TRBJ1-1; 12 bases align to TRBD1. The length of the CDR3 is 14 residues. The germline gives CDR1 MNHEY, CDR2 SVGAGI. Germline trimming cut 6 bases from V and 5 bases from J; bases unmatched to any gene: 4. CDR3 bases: TGTGCCAGCAGGGGGGGACAGGGGGCAACTGAAGCTTTCTTT. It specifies CASRGGQGATEAFF.

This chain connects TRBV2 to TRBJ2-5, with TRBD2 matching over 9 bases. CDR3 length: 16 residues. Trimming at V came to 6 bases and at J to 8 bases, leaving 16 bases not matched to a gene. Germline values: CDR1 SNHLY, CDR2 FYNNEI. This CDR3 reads CASRNPGLASGLTQYF. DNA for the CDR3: TGTGCCAGCAGAAACCCGGGACTAGCCTCGGGTTTAACCCAGTACTTC.

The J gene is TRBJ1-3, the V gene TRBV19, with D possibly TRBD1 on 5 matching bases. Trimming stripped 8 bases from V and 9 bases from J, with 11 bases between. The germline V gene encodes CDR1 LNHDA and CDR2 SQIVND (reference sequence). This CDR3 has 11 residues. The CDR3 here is CASGEGTTIYF. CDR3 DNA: TGTGCCAGTGGCGAAGGGACCACCATATATTTT.

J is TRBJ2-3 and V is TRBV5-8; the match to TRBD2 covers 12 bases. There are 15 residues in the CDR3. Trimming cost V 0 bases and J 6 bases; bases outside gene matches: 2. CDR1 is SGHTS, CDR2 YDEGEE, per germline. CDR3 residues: CASSLGLAGGDTQYF. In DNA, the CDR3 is TGTGCCAGCAGCTTGGGTCTAGCGGGGGGGGATACGCAGTATTTT.

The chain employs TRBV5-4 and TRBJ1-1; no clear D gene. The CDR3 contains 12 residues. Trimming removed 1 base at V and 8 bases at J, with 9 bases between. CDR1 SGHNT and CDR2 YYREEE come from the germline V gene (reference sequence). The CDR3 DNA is TGTGCCAGCAGCTTGATAGGGATCGAAGCTTTCTTT. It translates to CASSLIGIEAFF.

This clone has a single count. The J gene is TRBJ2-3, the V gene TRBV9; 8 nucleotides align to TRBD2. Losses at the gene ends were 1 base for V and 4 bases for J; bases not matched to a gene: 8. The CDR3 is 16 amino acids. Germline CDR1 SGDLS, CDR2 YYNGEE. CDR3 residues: CASSVTPGLESDTQYF. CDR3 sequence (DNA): TGTGCCAGCAGCGTAACTCCGGGACTAGAGTCAGATACGCAGTATTTT. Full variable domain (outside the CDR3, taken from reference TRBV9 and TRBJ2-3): DSGVTQTPKHLITATGQRVTLRCSPRSGDLSVYWYQQSLDQGLQFLIQYYNGEERAKGNILERFSAQQFPDLHSELNLSSLELGDSALYFCASSVTPGLESDTQYFGPGTRLTVL.

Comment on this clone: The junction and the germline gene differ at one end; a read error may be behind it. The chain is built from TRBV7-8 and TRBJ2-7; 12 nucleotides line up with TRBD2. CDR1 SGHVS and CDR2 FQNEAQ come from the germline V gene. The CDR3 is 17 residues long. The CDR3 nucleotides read TGTGCCAGCAGCTTAGTCGGAGGCGCGCGCCTAGCGGGAGGGCCAAGGTTC. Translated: CASSLVGGARLAGGPRF. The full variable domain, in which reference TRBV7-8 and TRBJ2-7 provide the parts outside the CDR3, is GAGVSQSPRYKVAKRGQDVALRCDPISGHVSLFWYQQALGQGPEFLTYFQNEAQLDKSGLPSDRFFAERPEGSVSTLKIQRTQQEDSAVYLCASSLVGGARLAGGPRFGPGTRLTVT.